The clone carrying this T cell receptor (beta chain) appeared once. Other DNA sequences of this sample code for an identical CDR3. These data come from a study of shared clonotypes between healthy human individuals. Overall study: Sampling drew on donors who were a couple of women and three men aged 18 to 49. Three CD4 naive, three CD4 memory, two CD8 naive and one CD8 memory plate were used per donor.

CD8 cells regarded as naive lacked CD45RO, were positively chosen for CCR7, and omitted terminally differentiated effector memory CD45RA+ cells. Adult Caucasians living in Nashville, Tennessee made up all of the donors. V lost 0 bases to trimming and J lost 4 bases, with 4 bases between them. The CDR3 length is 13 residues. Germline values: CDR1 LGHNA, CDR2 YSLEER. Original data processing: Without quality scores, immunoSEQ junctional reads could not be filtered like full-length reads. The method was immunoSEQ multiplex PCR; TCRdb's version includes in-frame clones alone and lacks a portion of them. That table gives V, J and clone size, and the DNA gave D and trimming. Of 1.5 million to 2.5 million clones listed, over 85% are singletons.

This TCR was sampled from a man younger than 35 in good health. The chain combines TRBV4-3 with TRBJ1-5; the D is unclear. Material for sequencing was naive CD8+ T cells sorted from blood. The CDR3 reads CASSQDRNQPQHF. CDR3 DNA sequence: TGCGCCAGCAGCCAAGACAGGAATCAGCCCCAGCATTTT.